This T cell receptor beta chain was observed in a study of cytomegalovirus exposure and HLA in healthy donors. Turning to the study itself: Among approximately 390 genotyped donors, approximately 80% fell in the Caucasian-associated ancestry cluster. Study conclusions and caveats: In a later analysis, across HLA loci, associated TCR counts were highest for DRB1, lowest for HLA-C. CMV serostatus alone was available as immune exposure information. Productive status was seen about 90% or about 30% of the time for most TCR beta V segments in an earlier analysis.

Use of 60 Vbeta and 13 Jbeta primers characterized the PCR. Data came from immunoSEQ multiplex PCR; TCRdb stores just in-frame clones and leaves some out. The sample carries about 160,000 clones, roughly 82% recorded once. V was shortened by 0 bases and J by 3 bases, with 10 bases between the two germline ends. This CDR3 comprises 16 residues. Per the germline V gene, CDR1 is SGDLS and CDR2 is YYNGEE. Details on this clone: Its target is unknown.

The sample was PBMCs. The chain has TRBV9 and TRBJ2-6; weak D call: TRBD2 (5 bases). This TCR derives from a man aged 45-60 years in good health and CMV-seropositive. The CDR3 region is CASSVGVGSGANVLTF. CDR3 nucleotides: TGTGCCAGCAGCGTAGGAGTTGGGAGTGGGGCCAACGTCCTGACTTTC.